The present T cell receptor (beta chain) was sequenced within a study of T cells after yellow fever vaccination. Across the whole study: SMART-Seq v4 Ultra Low Input served to prepare low-cell-number fractions. General observations from the study: Clones that expanded after primary vaccination mostly reappeared after the booster (roughly 96% CD4, 80% to 90% CD8). Repertoires sorted by FACS could include abundant clonotypes that are contaminants from the bulk population. There was a small share of clonotypes that showed up in both the CD4 and CD8 compartments.

The CDR3 is made up of 15 amino acids. CDR1 and CDR2 (germline): KGHDR, SFDVKD. V was pared by 10 bases and J by 3 bases, with 9 bases of the junction left unmatched. On this clonotype itself: No antigen is known for it.

TCRdb re-derived calls from the 5' RACE reads in MiXCR, one entry per CDR3 protein. The sample shows 150,000 to 200,000 distinct CDR3 sequences, less than 9% of them seen only once. The sequenced sample was CD4+ T cells sorted from PBMCs, obtained less than 6 days after the first yellow fever vaccination. The chain joins TRBV24-1 to TRBJ2-3; 10 bases are a match to TRBD1. This TCR was recovered from a man between 18 and 35 years old who received the YFV17D yellow fever vaccine. The chain's CDR3 is CATGEPGQGTDTQYF. The CDR3 DNA follows: TGTGCCACGGGAGAACCGGGACAGGGGACAGATACGCAGTATTTT.